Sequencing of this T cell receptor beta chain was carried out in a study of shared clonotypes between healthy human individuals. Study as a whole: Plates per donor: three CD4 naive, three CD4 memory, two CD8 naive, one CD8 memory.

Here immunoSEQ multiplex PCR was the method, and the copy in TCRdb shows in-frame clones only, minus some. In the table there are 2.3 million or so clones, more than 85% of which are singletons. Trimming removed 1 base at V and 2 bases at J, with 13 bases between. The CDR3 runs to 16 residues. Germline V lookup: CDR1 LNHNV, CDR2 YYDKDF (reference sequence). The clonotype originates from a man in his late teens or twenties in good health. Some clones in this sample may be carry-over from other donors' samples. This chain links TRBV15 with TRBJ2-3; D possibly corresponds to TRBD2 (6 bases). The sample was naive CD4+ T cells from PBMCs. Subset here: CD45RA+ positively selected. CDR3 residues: CATSRVRRGYTDTQYF. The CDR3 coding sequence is TGTGCCACCAGCAGAGTGAGGCGGGGCTACACAGATACGCAGTATTTT.